This TCR beta chain derives from a study of cytomegalovirus exposure and HLA in healthy donors. Findings and limits, study-wide: In a later analysis, specific HLA alleles were associated with approximately 17,000 TCR beta sequences at a 0.05 false discovery rate. As was reported, the classifier diagnosed cytomegalovirus status with high specificity and sensitivity.

Use of 60 Vbeta and 13 Jbeta primers characterized the PCR. Generated by immunoSEQ multiplex PCR, the TCRdb table keeps only in-frame clones and is missing some. Of about 140,000 clones listed, roughly 82% are singletons. V was trimmed by 8 bases and J by 2 bases, leaving 14 bases between them. Looked up from germline, CDR1 is WSHSY and CDR2 is SAAADI. The CDR3 consists of 14 residues. Notes on this clone: No antigen is known for it.

The chain joins TRBV10-2 to TRBJ2-3, with D perhaps matching TRBD2 (6 bases). The source of this sequence is a man aged 18 to 29 in good health and CMV-seropositive. The sequenced material came from PBMCs. CDR3 region: CASRDSGVTDTQYF. Written as DNA, the CDR3 is TGCGCCAGCCGGGACTCTGGGGTCACAGATACGCAGTATTTT.